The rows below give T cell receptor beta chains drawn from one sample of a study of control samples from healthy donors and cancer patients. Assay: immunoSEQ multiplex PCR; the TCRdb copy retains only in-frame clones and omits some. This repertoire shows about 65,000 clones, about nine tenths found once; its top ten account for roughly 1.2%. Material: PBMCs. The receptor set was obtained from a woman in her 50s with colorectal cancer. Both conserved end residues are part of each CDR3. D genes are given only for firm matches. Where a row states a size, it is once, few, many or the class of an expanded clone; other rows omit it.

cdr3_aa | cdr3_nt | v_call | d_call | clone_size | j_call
CASSPGQGPGYEQFF | TGCGCCAGCAGCCCCGGACAGGGTCCGGGGTATGAGCAGTTCTTC | TRBV5-1 | TRBD1 | - | TRBJ2-1
CSVERAEKLFF | TGCAGCGTTGAAAGGGCTGAAAAACTGTTTTTT | TRBV29-1 | - | - | TRBJ1-4
CASSPTGDSYNSPLHF | TGTGCCAGCAGCCCAACAGGGGACTCCTATAATTCACCCCTCCACTTT | TRBV9 | TRBD1 | - | TRBJ1-6
CASSRRPGSTTGELFF | TGTGCCAGCAGCCGAAGACCGGGATCAACCACCGGGGAGCTGTTTTTT | TRBV5-4 | - | once | TRBJ2-2
CSVGQGPDTQYF | TGCAGCGTGGGACAGGGCCCAGATACGCAGTATTTT | TRBV29-1 | TRBD1 | - | TRBJ2-3
CAISASSYNEQFF | TGTGCCATCAGTGCGAGCTCCTACAATGAGCAGTTCTTC | TRBV10-3 | - | - | TRBJ2-1
CVRSLLDSGKWETQYF | TGTGTCAGAAGCTTACTGGACAGCGGCAAGTGGGAGACCCAGTACTTC | TRBV7-5 | - | - | TRBJ2-5
CASSDPGQSYFEKLFF | TGTGCCAGCAGTGACCCGGGACAGAGTTATTTTGAAAAACTGTTTTTT | TRBV25-1 | TRBD1 | - | TRBJ1-4
CASSLRGDYGYTF | TGTGCCAGCAGTTTACGGGGGGACTATGGCTACACCTTC | TRBV27 | - | - | TRBJ1-2
CASTGLAENYEQYF | TGCGCCAGCACCGGACTAGCGGAGAACTACGAGCAGTACTTC | TRBV10-2 | TRBD2 | - | TRBJ2-7
CASSLGGQGQPQHF | TGCGCCAGCAGCTTGGGAGGCCAGGGTCAGCCCCAGCATTTT | TRBV5-1 | - | - | TRBJ1-5
CASSFSRETEAFF | TGTGCCAGCAGCTTTTCCAGGGAAACTGAAGCTTTCTTT | TRBV11-3 | - | - | TRBJ1-1
CAWSVRHNQETQYF | TGTGCCTGGAGTGTACGGCACAACCAAGAGACCCAGTACTTC | TRBV30 | - | - | TRBJ2-5
CASSPSRVQLYGYTF | TGTGCCAGCAGCCCAAGCCGGGTACAGCTATATGGCTACACCTTC | TRBV9 | - | once | TRBJ1-2
CASSAGPGRTGELFF | TGTGCCAGTAGTGCGGGACCCGGGAGGACCGGGGAGCTGTTTTTT | TRBV19 | TRBD2 | - | TRBJ2-2
CASSFYLNTEAFF | TGCGCCAGCAGCTTTTACTTGAACACTGAAGCTTTCTTT | TRBV5-1 | - | once | TRBJ1-1
CASGASGNTIYF | TGTGCCAGCGGGGCCTCTGGAAACACCATATATTTT | TRBV28 | - | - | TRBJ1-3
CASSLDRDTQYF | TGCGCCAGCAGCCTAGACAGGGATACGCAGTATTTT | TRBV5-1 | - | - | TRBJ2-3
CASSPGQAYSSYNEQFF | TGTGCCAGCAGCCCAGGACAGGCATACAGCTCCTACAATGAGCAGTTCTTC | TRBV7-8 | TRBD1 | - | TRBJ2-1
CASSESQGVGTGELFF | TGCGCCAGCAGTGAGTCGCAGGGAGTGGGGACCGGGGAGCTGTTTTTT | TRBV10-1 | - | - | TRBJ2-2
CASRSGQGAETDTQYF | TGCGCCAGCAGATCGGGACAGGGGGCTGAAACAGATACGCAGTATTTT | TRBV5-1 | TRBD1 | once | TRBJ2-3
CASSFLAGGEEQYF | - | TRBV28 | - | - | TRBJ2-7
CASSFGRNTEAFF | TGTGCCAGCAGTTTCGGACGGAACACTGAAGCTTTCTTT | TRBV12-3/TRBV12-4 | - | - | TRBJ1-1
CASQTGSAGNTIYF | TGCGCCAGCCAGACTGGCTCTGCGGGAAACACCATATATTTT | TRBV5-1 | - | - | TRBJ1-3
CASSLGGLEQETQYF | TGCGCCAGCAGCCTGGGGGGACTTGAACAAGAGACCCAGTACTTC | TRBV5-1 | - | - | TRBJ2-5
CASSLVGTVGTGELFF | TGTGCCAGCAGCTTAGTGGGGACAGTAGGCACCGGGGAGCTGTTTTTT | TRBV7-2 | TRBD1 | - | TRBJ2-2
CASSSTPLAGDLGYNEQFF | TGTGCCAGTAGCAGCACCCCCCTAGCGGGGGACCTTGGCTACAATGAGCAGTTCTTC | TRBV19 | TRBD2 | - | TRBJ2-1
CASSLGTGTGAEQYF | TGCGCCAGCAGCTTGGGGACCGGGACAGGGGCCGAGCAGTACTTC | TRBV5-1 | TRBD1 | - | TRBJ2-7
CASRFGQRATNEKLFF | TGTGCCAGCAGATTTGGACAGCGAGCAACTAATGAAAAACTGTTTTTT | TRBV5-8 | - | once | TRBJ1-4
CASMGQGNSPLHF | TGTGCCAGCATGGGACAGGGGAATTCACCCCTCCACTTT | TRBV27 | TRBD1 | - | TRBJ1-6
CASSGIAGDTQYF | TGTGCCAGCAGTGGGATAGCGGGAGATACGCAGTATTTT | TRBV12-3/TRBV12-4 | TRBD2 | - | TRBJ2-3